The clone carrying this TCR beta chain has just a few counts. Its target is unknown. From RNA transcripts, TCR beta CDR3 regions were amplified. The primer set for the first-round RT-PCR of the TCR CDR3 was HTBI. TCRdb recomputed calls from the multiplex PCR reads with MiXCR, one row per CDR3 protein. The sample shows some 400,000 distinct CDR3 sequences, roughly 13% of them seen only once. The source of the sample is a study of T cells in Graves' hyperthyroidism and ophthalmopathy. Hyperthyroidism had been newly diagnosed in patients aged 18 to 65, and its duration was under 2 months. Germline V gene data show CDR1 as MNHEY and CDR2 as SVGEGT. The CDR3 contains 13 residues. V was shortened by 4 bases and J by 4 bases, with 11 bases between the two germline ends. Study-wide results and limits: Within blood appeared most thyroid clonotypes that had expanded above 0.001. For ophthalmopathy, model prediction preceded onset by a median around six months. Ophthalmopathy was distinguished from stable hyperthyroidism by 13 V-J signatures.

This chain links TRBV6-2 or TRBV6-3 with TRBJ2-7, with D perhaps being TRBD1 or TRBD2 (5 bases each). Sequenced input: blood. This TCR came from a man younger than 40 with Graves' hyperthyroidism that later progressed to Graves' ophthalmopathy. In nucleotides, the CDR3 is TGTGCCAGCAGTTCGGGACGGTTTTACGAGCAGTACTTC. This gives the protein CASSSGRFYEQYF.